This T cell receptor beta chain stems from a study of shared clonotypes between healthy human individuals. Study-level points and caveats: In general, naive subsets displayed greater estimated richness than memory subsets did. Shared clonotypes: approximately 4.5% naive CD4, under 4% naive CD8, about 2.5% memory CD4, about 0.4% memory CD8.

In replicate PCRs of sorted subsets, about 190 ng DNA, approximately 28,000 T cell genomes, was used. Sequencing used immunoSEQ multiplex PCR; TCRdb keeps in-frame clones, though not all of them. The table records approximately 740,000 clones, more than 85% of them present only once. V was clipped by 0 bases and J by 5 bases, with 4 bases between them. There are 11 residues in the CDR3. In germline, CDR1 is DFQATT, CDR2 SNEGSKA (reference sequence). It was CD45RO-negative cells, positively selected for CCR7, that made up naive CD8 cells, with terminally differentiated effector memory CD45RA+ cells excluded. To note about this clone: Antigen unknown.

The V and J genes are TRBV20-1 and TRBJ2-5; no firm D call. The sequenced material came from naive CD8+ T cells sorted from blood. The source of this sequence is a young man in good health. CDR3 residues: CSARDRETQYF. The CDR3 bases are TGCAGTGCTAGAGATCGGGAGACCCAGTACTTC.